The rows below give T cell receptor beta chains drawn from one sample of a study of CD4 and CD8 cells across lung adenocarcinoma regions. TCRdb reprocessed the PCR reads via MiXCR and lists one record per CDR3 protein. The sample lists approximately 19,000 distinct CDR3 sequences, 50% occurring once. The sample consisted of CD8+ T cells from the margin of a lung tumor. Receptors originate from a male donor with lung adenocarcinoma. The CD4 and CD8 labels of this study may be unreliable. The CDR3 runs from the conserved cysteine through the conserved F or W. Fields, in order: clone size, D gene, V gene, J gene, CDR3 protein, CDR3 DNA. D genes are given only for firm matches. Only part of the rows carry a size: once, few, many, or a class if the clone is expanded.

once	NA	TRBV27	TRBJ2-3	CASSLRLAAVGTDTQFF	TGTGCCAGCAGTTTAAGACTCGCGGCTGTGGGCACAGATACGCAGTTTTTT
few	TRBD2	TRBV6-1	TRBJ2-3	CASSERAGTSSPDTQYF	TGTGCCAGCAGTGAAAGGGCCGGGACTAGCTCGCCAGATACGCAGTATTTT
few	NA	TRBV12-3/TRBV12-4	TRBJ2-3	CASSQTSIATDTQYF	TGTGCCAGCAGTCAGACTAGTATTGCGACAGATACGCAGTATTTT
NA	NA	TRBV6-1	TRBJ2-4	CASGPGGRDQDIQYF	TGTGCCAGCGGCCCCGGGGGGCGGGACCAAGACATCCAGTACTTC
NA	NA	TRBV6-1	TRBJ2-5	CASREAGAGDRDTQYF	TGTGCCAGCAGGGAAGCCGGGGCAGGGGATCGGGATACGCAGTACTTC
NA	NA	TRBV6-1	TRBJ2-3	CASSIYREPTDTQYF	TGTGCCAGCAGTATATACAGGGAGCCCACAGATACGCAGTATTTT
NA	NA	TRBV6-1	TRBJ1-3	CASGRGSSGNTIYF	TGTGCCAGCGGTAGAGGGAGCTCCGGAAACACCATATATTTT
NA	NA	TRBV12-3/TRBV12-4	TRBJ1-3	CASSLFTGGNTIYF	TGTGCCAGCAGTTTATTTACAGGGGGAAACACCATATATTTT
NA	NA	TRBV27	TRBJ2-5	CAGSVLDTQYF	TGTGCCGGCAGTGTCCTAGATACCCAGTACTTT
NA	NA	TRBV25-1	TRBJ1-1	CASRNREGTEAFF	TGTGCCAGCAGGAACAGGGAGGGCACTGAAGCTTTCTTT
few	TRBD2	TRBV6-5	TRBJ2-4	CASSYREGNIQYF	TGTGCCAGCAGTTACAGGGAGGGAAACATTCAGTACTTC
medium-sized	TRBD1	TRBV6-5	TRBJ2-7	CASSYVTGGLLSAYSYEQYF	TGTGCCAGCAGTTACGTCACAGGGGGTCTGCTCTCTGCCTACTCCTACGAGCAGTACTTC
NA	NA	TRBV6-1	TRBJ2-3	CANTRARQETQYF	TGTGCCAACACCCGAGCGAGGCAAGAGACCCAGTACTTT
few	NA	TRBV27	TRBJ2-1	CASRSPYNEQFF	TGTGCCAGCAGGTCCCCCTACAATGAGCAGTTCTTC
few	NA	TRBV7-2	TRBJ2-1	CASSPLYGAYNEQFF	TGTGCCAGCAGCCCTTTGTATGGGGCCTACAATGAGCAGTTCTTC
few	NA	TRBV24-1	TRBJ2-1	CATSALTSSYNEQFF	TGTGCCACCAGCGCTCTAACGAGCTCCTACAATGAGCAGTTCTTC
NA	NA	TRBV6-1	TRBJ2-7	CASSGGTGGGDKDTQYF	TGTGCCAGCAGTGGGGGGACTGGGGGGGGGGACAAAGATACGCAGTACTTC
NA	NA	TRBV10-3	TRBJ2-3	CARGHEGRGTGTQFF	TGTGCCCGGGGCCACGAGGGGCGAGGCACAGGGACGCAGTTTTTT
NA	TRBD2	TRBV7-3	TRBJ2-5	CASSRLGTSGTNEQYF	TGTGCCAGCAGCAGACTCGGGACTAGCGGGACCAATGAGCAGTACTTC
NA	NA	TRBV12-3/TRBV12-4	TRBJ1-6	CASSFVRNSPLHF	TGTGCCAGCAGTTTTGTAAGAAATTCACCCCTCCACTTT
many	NA	TRBV6-1	TRBJ1-6	CASRLDSGDSPLHF	TGTGCCAGCAGGCTCGATAGCGGGGATTCACCCCTCCACTTT
NA	TRBD1	TRBV12-3/TRBV12-4	TRBJ2-1	CASSFGSDRGQFF	TGTGCCAGCAGTTTTGGGTCGGACAGGGGGCAGTTCTTC
NA	NA	TRBV6-1	TRBJ2-5	CASLPTIQETQYF	TGTGCCAGCCTACCCACGATCCAAGAGACCCAGTACTTC
NA	TRBD2	TRBV3-1	TRBJ2-3	CASSRGLGTDTQYF	TGTGCCAGCAGCCGGGGACTAGGCACAGATACGCAGTATTTT
few	NA	TRBV7-2	TRBJ2-4	CASSLAPRGDLAKNIQYF	TGTGCCAGCAGCTTAGCGCCAAGGGGGGACCTAGCCAAAAACATTCAGTACTTC
medium-sized	TRBD1	TRBV25-1	TRBJ2-6	CASSGAAQGVGSGANVLTF	TGTGCCAGCAGTGGGGCGGCCCAGGGGGTAGGCTCTGGGGCCAACGTCCTGACTTTC
few	TRBD2	TRBV27	TRBJ2-7	CASRAEREGAYEQYF	TGTGCCAGCAGAGCGGAGCGGGAGGGGGCCTACGAGCAGTACTTC
medium-sized	NA	TRBV10-1	TRBJ2-7	CASSESAPTGVYEQYF	TGCGCCAGCAGTGAGTCGGCCCCCACAGGCGTGTACGAGCAGTACTTC
few	NA	TRBV10-3	TRBJ2-7	CAISESTGQGEQYF	TGTGCCATCAGTGAGTCTACAGGGCAGGGCGAGCAGTACTTC
NA	NA	TRBV3-1	TRBJ1-2	CASSQRWTANYGYTF	TGTGCCAGCAGCCAACGTTGGACGGCTAACTATGGCTACACCTTC
NA	NA	TRBV10-1	TRBJ2-7	CASRRRGLYEQYF	TGCGCCAGCCGGCGGAGAGGACTGTACGAGCAGTACTTC
NA	NA	TRBV6-1	TRBJ2-5	CAGGPGASHQETQYF	TGTGCCGGGGGTCCAGGGGCCTCGCACCAAGAGACGCAGTATTTC
NA	NA	TRBV10-3	TRBJ2-3	CGSTLADTQYF	TGCGGGAGCACCTTAGCAGATACGCAGTATTTT
NA	TRBD2	TRBV6-1	TRBJ2-3	CASSPLGRGGKNTQYF	TGTGCCAGCAGTCCACTGGGGCGGGGGGGCAAAAATACGCAGTATTTT
NA	TRBD2	TRBV7-6	TRBJ2-5	CASSPLLASGQETQYF	TGTGCCAGCAGCCCATTGTTGGCTAGCGGACAAGAGACCCAGTACTTC
NA	NA	TRBV6-1	TRBJ1-1	CASVSRMNTEAFF	TGTGCCAGCGTCTCAAGGATGAACACTGAAGCTTTCTTT
few	TRBD2	TRBV11-2	TRBJ2-3	CASSQREGNTQYF	TGTGCCAGCAGCCAGCGGGAGGGAAATACGCAGTATTTT
many	NA	TRBV4-1	TRBJ2-7	CASSQEARALGSYEQYF	TGCGCCAGCAGCCAAGAGGCCCGGGCCCTCGGGAGTTACGAGCAGTACTTC
once	NA	TRBV6-1	TRBJ2-7	CASSGGTGGGNQDTQYF	TGTGCCAGCAGTGGGGGGACTGGGGGCGGGAACCAAGATACGCAGTACTTC
NA	NA	TRBV6-1	TRBJ2-5	CASSEVRNGDETQTF	TGTGCCAGCAGTGAAGTAAGGAACGGGGACGAGACCCAGACTTTC
few	NA	TRBV4-1	TRBJ2-5	CASSQDSIGAAPQETQYF	TGCGCCAGCAGCCAAGATTCTATCGGGGCAGCCCCCCAAGAGACCCAGTACTTC
few	NA	TRBV12-3/TRBV12-4	TRBJ2-4	CATGLGAKDTQYF	TGTGCCACGGGGCTGGGAGCCAAAGATACTCAGTATTTC
NA	NA	TRBV7-2	TRBJ2-2	CASSPPPGAGVKTGALFF	TGTGCCAGCAGCCCTCCCCCGGGCGCAGGAGTGAAAACCGGTGCGCTGTTTTTT
NA	NA	TRBV6-1	TRBJ2-7	CASGRVPSGSNEQYF	TGTGCCAGCGGGCGAGTCCCTTCGGGGTCCAACGAGCAGTACTTC
NA	NA	TRBV28	TRBJ2-3	CASSPGAGKRYF	TGTGCCAGCAGTCCCGGGGCGGGGAAACGGTATTTT
NA	NA	TRBV12-3/TRBV12-4	TRBJ2-4	CASSLGAIGSCAKDIQYF	TGTGCCAGCAGTTTGGGGGCTATCGGGAGTTGTGCCAAAGACATTCAGTACTTC
once	NA	TRBV6-5	TRBJ2-4	CASSSGLGAKNIQYF	TGTGCCAGCAGTTCGGGGCTAGGAGCCAAAAACATTCAGTACTTC
NA	NA	TRBV11-2	TRBJ2-3	CASSLVGRLSTDTQYF	TGTGCCAGCAGCTTAGTCGGGCGGCTTAGCACAGATACGCAGTATTTT
medium-sized	TRBD1	TRBV6-5	TRBJ2-5	CASRRQGASGTQYF	TGTGCCAGCAGACGACAGGGGGCATCGGGGACCCAGTACTTC
NA	NA	TRBV6-1	TRBJ1-2	CASSEGGDGYTF	TGTGCCAGCAGTGAAGGGGGCGATGGCTACACCTTC
NA	NA	TRBV10-1	TRBJ2-4	CGSWGPGGTDTQYF	TGCGGCAGCTGGGGGCCAGGAGGCACAGACACTCAGTACTTC
NA	NA	TRBV27	TRBJ1-6	CASRGQWNPPLHF	TGTGCCAGCAGAGGACAATGGAATCCACCCCTCCACTTT
NA	NA	TRBV6-1	TRBJ1-3	CASNLGTSTGNTIYF	TGTGCCAGCAACCTCGGGACGTCGACGGGAAACACCATATATTTT
NA	NA	TRBV6-1	TRBJ2-4	CASLDGIAKNIQYF	TGTGCCAGCTTGGACGGGATAGCCAAAAACATTCAGTACTTC